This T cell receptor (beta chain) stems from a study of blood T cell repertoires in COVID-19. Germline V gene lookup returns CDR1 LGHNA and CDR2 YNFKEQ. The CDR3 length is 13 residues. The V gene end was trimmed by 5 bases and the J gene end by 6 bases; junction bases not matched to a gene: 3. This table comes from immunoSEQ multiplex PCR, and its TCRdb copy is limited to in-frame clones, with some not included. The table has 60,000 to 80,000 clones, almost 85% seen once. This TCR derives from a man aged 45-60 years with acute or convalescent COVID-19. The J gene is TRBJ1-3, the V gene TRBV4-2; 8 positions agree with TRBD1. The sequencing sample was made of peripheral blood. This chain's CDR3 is CASSMGQENTIYF. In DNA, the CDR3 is TGTGCCAGCAGCATGGGACAGGAAAACACCATATATTTT.